These T cell receptor beta chains were read from a single sample in a study of control samples from healthy donors and cancer patients. Only in-frame clones appear in the TCRdb table, and some are missing; sequencing was by immunoSEQ multiplex PCR. Of 170,000 or so clones listed, about 91% are singletons. Input material: blood. The receptors shown here come from a woman in her 40s in good health. The CDR3 runs from the conserved cysteine through the conserved F or W. The order of the fields is J gene, V gene, CDR3 protein.

>TRBJ2-3|TRBV2
CARSSGATDTQYF
>TRBJ1-2|TRBV7-9
CASTGRQPHGYTF
>TRBJ2-1|TRBV6-6
CASSPPPGTGGYNEQFF
>TRBJ1-1|TRBV3-1/TRBV3-2
CASSQRTEAFF
>TRBJ2-7|TRBV7-2
CASRNRGEGHVGEQYF
>TRBJ1-1|TRBV30
CALTVGGQLNTEAFF
>TRBJ2-3|TRBV5-1
CASSLGGGNTDTQYF
>TRBJ2-5|TRBV12-5
CASGLVGKAGETQYF
>TRBJ2-3|TRBV6-2/TRBV6-3
CASSYASRDTDTQYF
>TRBJ2-1|TRBV11-2
CASSLGAVAEQFF
>TRBJ2-6|TRBV28
CASRKGWAGANVLTF
>TRBJ2-7|TRBV27
CASKLRGQPGYEQYF
>TRBJ1-5|TRBV11-2
CASSPGQGGQPQHF
>TRBJ2-3|TRBV9
CASSLGTGGADTQYF
>TRBJ1-5|TRBV7-9
CASSWDGNQPQHF
>TRBJ1-4|TRBV19
CASSDRWKLFF
>TRBJ2-7|TRBV5-4
CASSEQPGSSYEQYF
>TRBJ1-3|TRBV27
CASSLTWRSSGNTIYF
>TRBJ1-2|TRBV19
CASSPRDRALGYGYTF
>TRBJ2-6|TRBV19
CASRGLGGANVLTF
>TRBJ1-1|TRBV25-1
CASRPGTSLNTEAFF
>TRBJ1-3|TRBV5-5
CASSLVASSGNTIYF
>TRBJ2-7|TRBV7-8
CASSPLDAGGIEQYF
>TRBJ2-5|TRBV3-1/TRBV3-2
CASSQEGLAGGYLRETQYF
>TRBJ1-1|TRBV5-1
CASSPSLSTEAFF
>TRBJ2-5|TRBV2
CASRDPQGQYF
>TRBJ1-3|TRBV4-1
CASSLRLVGEGTTGNTIYF
>TRBJ2-5|TRBV3-1/TRBV3-2
CASSQRTSGETQYF
>TRBJ2-1|TRBV5-1
CASSYGTGNEQFF
>TRBJ2-3|TRBV5-4
CASSSGTSVPPHF
>TRBJ2-1|TRBV9
CASSASGTSGGAGQFF
>TRBJ2-7|TRBV27
CASKITSRGPYEQYF
>TRBJ2-7|TRBV4-1
CASSQVQGDYEQYF
>TRBJ1-1|TRBV10-3
CAISKDTNTEAFF
>TRBJ1-5|TRBV6-5
CASSYQGNGNQPQHF
>TRBJ1-2|TRBV27
CASSFSGTGNYGYTF
>TRBJ2-3|TRBV6-4
CASAPAPDTQYF
>TRBJ1-2|TRBV6-6
CASTSGTGSLGYGYTF
>TRBJ2-7|TRBV6-5
CASSLPGSYEQYF
>TRBJ2-5|TRBV10-3
CAISSGIEETQYF
>TRBJ2-3|TRBV5-1
CASSLRTRRDTQYF
>TRBJ1-4|TRBV2
CASSDDREDEKLFF
>TRBJ2-4|TRBV11-2
CASSLGLGINIQYF
>TRBJ1-1|TRBV19
CASSRVNTEAFF
>TRBJ1-1|TRBV10-3
CAISDFERRNTEAFF
>TRBJ1-1|TRBV24-1
CATSRAVGTEAFF
>TRBJ1-6|TRBV2
CASRTFPGQGANSPLHF
>TRBJ1-1|TRBV7-9
CASSLVEGWTEAFF
>TRBJ2-7|TRBV7-9
CASIPVGVEQYF
>TRBJ2-1|TRBV11-1
CASSFRAGAYNEQFF
>TRBJ1-4|TRBV18
CASSPGQGFNEKLFF
>TRBJ1-6|TRBV5-1
CASSLDTTNSPLHF
>TRBJ1-2|TRBV7-2
CASSLERSYGYTF
>TRBJ2-5|TRBV21-1
CASSKETKGMDFAQYF
>TRBJ2-7|TRBV2
CASSFTALPYEQYF